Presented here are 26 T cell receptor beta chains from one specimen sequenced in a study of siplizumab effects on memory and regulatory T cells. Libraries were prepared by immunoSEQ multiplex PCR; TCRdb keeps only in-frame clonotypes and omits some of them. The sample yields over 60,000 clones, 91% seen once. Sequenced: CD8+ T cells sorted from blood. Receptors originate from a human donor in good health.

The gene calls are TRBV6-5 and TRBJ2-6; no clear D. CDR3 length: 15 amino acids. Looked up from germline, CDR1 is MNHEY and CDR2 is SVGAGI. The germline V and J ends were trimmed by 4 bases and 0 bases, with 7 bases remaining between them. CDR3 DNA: TGTGCCAGCAGTTTTGAGCTCTCTGGGGCCAACGTCCTGACTTTC. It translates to CASSFELSGANVLTF.

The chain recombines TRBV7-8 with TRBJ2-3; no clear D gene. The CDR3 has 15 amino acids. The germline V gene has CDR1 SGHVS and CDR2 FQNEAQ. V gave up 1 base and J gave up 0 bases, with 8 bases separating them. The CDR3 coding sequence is TGTGCCAGCAGCTTAGGGACCTTTAGCACAGATACGCAGTATTTT. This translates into CASSLGTFSTDTQYF.

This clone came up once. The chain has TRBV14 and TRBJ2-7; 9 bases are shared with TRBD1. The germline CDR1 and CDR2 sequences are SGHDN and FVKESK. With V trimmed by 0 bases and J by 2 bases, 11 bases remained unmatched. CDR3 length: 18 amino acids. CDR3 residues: CASSQELMVGTGPYEQYF. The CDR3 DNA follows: TGTGCCAGCAGCCAAGAATTGATGGTCGGGACAGGGCCCTACGAGCAGTACTTC. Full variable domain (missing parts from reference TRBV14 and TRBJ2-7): EAGVTQFPSHSVIEKGQTVTLRCDPISGHDNLYWYRRVMGKEIKFLLHFVKESKQDESGMPNNRFLAERTGGTYSTLKVQPAELEDSGVYFCASSQELMVGTGPYEQYFGPGTRLTVT.

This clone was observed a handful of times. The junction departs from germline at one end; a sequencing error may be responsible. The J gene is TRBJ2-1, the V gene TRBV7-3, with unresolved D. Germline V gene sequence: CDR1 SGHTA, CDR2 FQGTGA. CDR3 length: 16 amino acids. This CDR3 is CASSQEAQSSYNEQFF. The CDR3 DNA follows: TGCGCCAGCAGCCAAGAGGCCCAGAGCTCCTACAATGAGCAGTTCTTC.

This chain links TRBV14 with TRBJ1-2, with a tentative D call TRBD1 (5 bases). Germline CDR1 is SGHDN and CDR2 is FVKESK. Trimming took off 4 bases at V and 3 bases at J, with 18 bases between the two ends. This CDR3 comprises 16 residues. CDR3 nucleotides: TGTGCCAGCAGCCCCCTAATGGTTCCGGGGGACTATGGCTACACCTTC. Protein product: CASSPLMVPGDYGYTF.

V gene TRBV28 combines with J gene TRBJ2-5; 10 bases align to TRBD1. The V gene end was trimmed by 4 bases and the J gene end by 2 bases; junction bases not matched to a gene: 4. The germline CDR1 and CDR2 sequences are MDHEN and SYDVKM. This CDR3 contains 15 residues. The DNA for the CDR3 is TGTGCCAGCAGTTCCCTGGGACAGGGGCAAGAGACCCAGTACTTC. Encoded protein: CASSSLGQGQETQYF.

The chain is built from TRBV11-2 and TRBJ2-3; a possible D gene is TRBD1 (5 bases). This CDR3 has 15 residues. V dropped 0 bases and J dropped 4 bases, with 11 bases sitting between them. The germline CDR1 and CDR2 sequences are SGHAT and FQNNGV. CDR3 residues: CASSLDRVLADTQYF. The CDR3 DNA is TGTGCCAGCAGCTTAGACAGGGTGCTGGCAGATACGCAGTATTTT.

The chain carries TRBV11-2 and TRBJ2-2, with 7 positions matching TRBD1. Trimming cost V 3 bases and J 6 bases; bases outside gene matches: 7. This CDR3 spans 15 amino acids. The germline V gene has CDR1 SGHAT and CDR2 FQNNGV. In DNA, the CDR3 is TGTGCCAGCAGCTTTACCAGGGGGATGGCCGGGGAGCTGTTTTTT. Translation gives CASSFTRGMAGELFF. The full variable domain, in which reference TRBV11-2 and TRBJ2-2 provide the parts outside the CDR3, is EAGVAQSPRYKIIEKRQSVAFWCNPISGHATLYWYQQILGQGPKLLIQFQNNGVVDDSQLPKDRFSAERLKGVDSTLKIQPAKLEDSAVYLCASSFTRGMAGELFFGEGSRLTVL.

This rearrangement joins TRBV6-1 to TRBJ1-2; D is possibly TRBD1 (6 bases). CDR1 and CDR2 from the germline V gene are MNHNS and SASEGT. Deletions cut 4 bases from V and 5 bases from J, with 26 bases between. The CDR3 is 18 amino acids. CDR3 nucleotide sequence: TGTGCCAGCAGTGGATACAGGGACCAACCTACCCCGGGGTATGGCTACACCTTC. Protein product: CASSGYRDQPTPGYGYTF.

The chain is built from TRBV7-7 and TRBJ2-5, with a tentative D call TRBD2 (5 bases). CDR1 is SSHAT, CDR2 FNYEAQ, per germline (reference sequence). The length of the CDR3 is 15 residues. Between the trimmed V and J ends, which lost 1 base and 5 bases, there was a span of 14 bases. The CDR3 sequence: CASSLGAGRMETQYF. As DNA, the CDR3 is TGTGCCAGCAGCTTAGGCGCGGGTCGGATGGAGACCCAGTACTTC.

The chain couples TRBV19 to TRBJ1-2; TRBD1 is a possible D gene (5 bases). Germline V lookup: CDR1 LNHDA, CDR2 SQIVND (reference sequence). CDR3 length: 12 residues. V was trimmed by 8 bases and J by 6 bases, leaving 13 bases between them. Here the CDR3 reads CASAGRADGYTF. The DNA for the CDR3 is TGTGCCAGTGCTGGCAGGGCTGATGGCTACACCTTC. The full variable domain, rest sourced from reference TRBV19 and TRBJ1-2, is DGGITQSPKYLFRKEGQNVTLSCEQNLNHDAMYWYRQDPGQGLRLIYYSQIVNDFQKGDIAEGYSVSREKKESFPLTVTSAQKNPTAFYLCASAGRADGYTFGSGTRLTVV.

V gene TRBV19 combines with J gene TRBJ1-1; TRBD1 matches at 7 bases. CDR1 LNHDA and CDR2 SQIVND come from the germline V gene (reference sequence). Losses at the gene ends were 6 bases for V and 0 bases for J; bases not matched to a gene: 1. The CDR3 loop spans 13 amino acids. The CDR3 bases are TGTGCCAGTAGAACAGGGGTGAACACTGAAGCTTTCTTT. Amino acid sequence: CASRTGVNTEAFF.

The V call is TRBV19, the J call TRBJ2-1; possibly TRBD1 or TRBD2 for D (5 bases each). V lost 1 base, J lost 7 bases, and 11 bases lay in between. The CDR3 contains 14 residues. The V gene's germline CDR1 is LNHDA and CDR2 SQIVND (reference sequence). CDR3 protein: CASSIGTPGNEQFF. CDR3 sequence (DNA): TGTGCCAGTAGTATAGGGACACCGGGGAATGAGCAGTTCTTC.

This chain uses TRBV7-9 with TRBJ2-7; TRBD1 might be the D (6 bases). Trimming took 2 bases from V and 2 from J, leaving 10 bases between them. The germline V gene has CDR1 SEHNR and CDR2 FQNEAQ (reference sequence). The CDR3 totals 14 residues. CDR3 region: CASSLTQGPYEQYF. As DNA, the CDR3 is TGTGCCAGCAGCTTAACACAGGGACCCTACGAGCAGTACTTC.

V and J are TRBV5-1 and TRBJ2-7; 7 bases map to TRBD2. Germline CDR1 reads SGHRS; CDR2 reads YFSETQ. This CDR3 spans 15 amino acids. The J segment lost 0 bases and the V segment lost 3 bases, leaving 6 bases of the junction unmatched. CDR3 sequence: CASSWEGGNSYEQYF. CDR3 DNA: TGCGCCAGCAGCTGGGAGGGCGGGAACTCCTACGAGCAGTACTTC.

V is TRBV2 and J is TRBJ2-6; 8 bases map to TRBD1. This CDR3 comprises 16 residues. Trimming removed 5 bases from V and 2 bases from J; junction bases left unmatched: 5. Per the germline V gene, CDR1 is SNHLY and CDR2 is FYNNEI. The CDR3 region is CASSPRGRTGANVLTF. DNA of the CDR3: TGTGCCAGCAGTCCCAGGGGGCGAACTGGGGCCAACGTCCTGACTTTC.

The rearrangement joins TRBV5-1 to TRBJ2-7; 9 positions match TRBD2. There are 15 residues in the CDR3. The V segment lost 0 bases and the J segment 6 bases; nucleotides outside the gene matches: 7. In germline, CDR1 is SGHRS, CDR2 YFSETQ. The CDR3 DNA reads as TGCGCCAGCAGCTTGGCATTAGCGGGAGTGGGCGAGCAGTACTTC. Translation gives CASSLALAGVGEQYF.

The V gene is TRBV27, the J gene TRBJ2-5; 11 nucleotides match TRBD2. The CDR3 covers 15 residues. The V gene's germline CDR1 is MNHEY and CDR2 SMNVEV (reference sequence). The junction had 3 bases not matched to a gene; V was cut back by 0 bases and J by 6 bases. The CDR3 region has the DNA TGTGCCAGCAGTTTATCTAGCGGGGGGGCGCAGACCCAGTACTTC. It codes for CASSLSSGGAQTQYF.

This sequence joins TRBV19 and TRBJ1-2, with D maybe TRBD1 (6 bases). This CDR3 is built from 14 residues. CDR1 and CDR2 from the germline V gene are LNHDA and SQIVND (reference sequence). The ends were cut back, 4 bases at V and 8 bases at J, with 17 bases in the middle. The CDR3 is CASSTLGGAGGYTF. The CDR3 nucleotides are TGTGCCAGTAGTACCCTGGGGGGCGCCGGGGGCTACACCTTC. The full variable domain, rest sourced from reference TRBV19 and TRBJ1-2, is DGGITQSPKYLFRKEGQNVTLSCEQNLNHDAMYWYRQDPGQGLRLIYYSQIVNDFQKGDIAEGYSVSREKKESFPLTVTSAQKNPTAFYLCASSTLGGAGGYTFGSGTRLTVV.

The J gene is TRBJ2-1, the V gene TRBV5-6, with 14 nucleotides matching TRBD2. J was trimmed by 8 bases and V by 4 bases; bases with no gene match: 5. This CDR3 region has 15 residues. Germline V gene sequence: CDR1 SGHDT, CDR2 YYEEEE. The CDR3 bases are TGTGCCAGCAGCATCGGACTAGCGGGAGGACATGAGCAGTTCTTC. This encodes CASSIGLAGGHEQFF. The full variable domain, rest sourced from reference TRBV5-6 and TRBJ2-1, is DAGVTQSPTHLIKTRGQQVTLRCSPKSGHDTVSWYQQALGQGPQFIFQYYEEEERQRGNFPDRFSGHQFPNYSSELNVNALLLGDSALYLCASSIGLAGGHEQFFGPGTRLTVL.

CDR3 nucleotides: TGTGCCAGCAGCTTAGGGCTTACTAGCACAGATACGCAGTATTTT. Protein: CASSLGLTSTDTQYF. The chain is built from TRBV5-8 and TRBJ2-3; D gene uncertain. This CDR3 spans 15 amino acids. Germline assignment: CDR1 SGHTS and CDR2 YDEGEE. V was pared by 2 bases and J by 0 bases, with 10 bases between.

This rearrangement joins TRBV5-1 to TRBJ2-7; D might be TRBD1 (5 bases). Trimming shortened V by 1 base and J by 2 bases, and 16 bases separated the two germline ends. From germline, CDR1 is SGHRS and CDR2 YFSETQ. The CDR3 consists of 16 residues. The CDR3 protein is CASSLSLETVTYEQYF. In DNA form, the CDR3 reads TGCGCCAGCAGCTTGTCTCTAGAGACAGTTACCTACGAGCAGTACTTC.

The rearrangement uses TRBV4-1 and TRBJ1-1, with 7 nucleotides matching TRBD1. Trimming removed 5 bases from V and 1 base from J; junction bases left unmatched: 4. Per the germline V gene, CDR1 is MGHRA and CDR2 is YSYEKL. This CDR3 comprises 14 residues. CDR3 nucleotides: TGCGCCAGCAGCTCCCACAGGGGGAACACTGAAGCTTTCTTT. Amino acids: CASSSHRGNTEAFF.

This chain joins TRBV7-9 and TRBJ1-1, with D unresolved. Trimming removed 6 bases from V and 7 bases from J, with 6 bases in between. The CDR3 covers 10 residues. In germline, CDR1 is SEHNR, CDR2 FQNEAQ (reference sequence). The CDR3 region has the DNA TGTGCCAGCAGTCAATTTGAAGCTTTCTTT. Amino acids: CASSQFEAFF.

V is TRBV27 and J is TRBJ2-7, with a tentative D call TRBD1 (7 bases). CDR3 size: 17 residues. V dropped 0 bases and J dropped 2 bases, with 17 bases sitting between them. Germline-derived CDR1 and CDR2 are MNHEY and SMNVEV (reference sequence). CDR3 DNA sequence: TGTGCCAGCAGTTTATCGGGCGGGACAGTACCAACCTACGAGCAGTACTTC. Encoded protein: CASSLSGGTVPTYEQYF.

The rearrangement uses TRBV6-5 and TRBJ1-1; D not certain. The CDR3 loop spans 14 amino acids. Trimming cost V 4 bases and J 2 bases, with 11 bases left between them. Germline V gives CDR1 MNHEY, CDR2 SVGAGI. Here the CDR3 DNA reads TGTGCCAGCAGTTTCCTTTGGGAAAACACTGAAGCTTTCTTT. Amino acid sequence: CASSFLWENTEAFF.